The present T cell receptor (beta chain) was sequenced within a study of identical twins. This clonotype turned up a few times. From germline, CDR1 is LGHDT and CDR2 YNNKEL (reference sequence). The CDR3 has 16 residues. Trimming removed 4 bases at V and 1 base at J, with 15 bases between. TCRdb reprocessed the 5' RACE reads via MiXCR and lists one record per CDR3 protein. In the table there are roughly 700,000 distinct CDR3 sequences, around 8.3% of which are singletons. These data are also associated with another study on yellow fever vaccine responses in identical twins.

The TCR originated in a woman younger than 30 in good health. The sequencing sample was made of PBMCs. The V call is TRBV3-1, the J call TRBJ2-3, with D maybe TRBD2 (6 bases). CDR3 in amino acids: CASSRYLATGTDTQYF. Written as DNA, the CDR3 is TGTGCCAGCAGCCGCTATCTAGCGACCGGCACAGATACGCAGTATTTT.